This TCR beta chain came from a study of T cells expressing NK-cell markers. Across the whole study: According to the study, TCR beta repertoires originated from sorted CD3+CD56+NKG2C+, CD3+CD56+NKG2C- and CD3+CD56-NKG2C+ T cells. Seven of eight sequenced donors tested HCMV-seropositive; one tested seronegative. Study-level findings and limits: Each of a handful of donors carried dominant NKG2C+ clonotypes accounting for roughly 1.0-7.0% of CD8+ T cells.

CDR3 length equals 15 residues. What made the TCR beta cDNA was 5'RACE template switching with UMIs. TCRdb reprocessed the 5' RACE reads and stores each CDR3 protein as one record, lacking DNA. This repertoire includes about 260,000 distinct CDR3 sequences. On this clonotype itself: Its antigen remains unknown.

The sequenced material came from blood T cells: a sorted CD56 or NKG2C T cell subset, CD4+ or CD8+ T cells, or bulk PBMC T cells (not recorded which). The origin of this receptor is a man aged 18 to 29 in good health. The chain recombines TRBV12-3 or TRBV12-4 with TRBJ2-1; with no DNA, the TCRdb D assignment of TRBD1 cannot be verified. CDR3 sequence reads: CASRDDRTRRNEQFF.